A single sample is the source of the 20 T cell receptor beta chains below, sequenced in a study of blood T cell repertoires in COVID-19. Measured with immunoSEQ multiplex PCR; TCRdb has only the in-frame clones, and not every one. This sample has over 85,000 clones, with about 75% found just once. Material for sequencing was peripheral blood. The receptors stem from an elderly woman with active or convalescent COVID-19.

This clone was observed once. The chain combines TRBV7-8 with TRBJ1-6; 7 bases fit TRBD1. Per the germline V gene, CDR1 is SGHVS and CDR2 is FQNEAQ. The CDR3 is 15 amino acids. Trimming removed 2 bases from V and 10 bases from J; junction bases left unmatched: 8. CDR3 in amino acids: CASSLMTGYDSPLHF. In DNA form, the CDR3 reads TGTGCCAGCAGCTTAATGACAGGGTACGACTCACCCCTCCACTTT.

The V gene is TRBV28, the J gene TRBJ2-5; weak D call: TRBD2 (6 bases). The ends were cut back, 4 bases at V and 2 bases at J, with 17 bases in the middle. This CDR3 comprises 16 residues. The germline V gene encodes CDR1 MDHEN and CDR2 SYDVKM. The CDR3 DNA follows: TGTGCCAGCAGTTCCGGCGGGGCAGTACTTCAAGAGACCCAGTACTTC. Translated: CASSSGGAVLQETQYF.

V is TRBV28 and J is TRBJ1-2, with TRBD1 as a possible D gene (5 bases). The CDR3 sequence is 12 residues long. Trimming cost V 8 bases and J 1 base, with 8 bases left between them. From germline, CDR1 is MDHEN and CDR2 SYDVKM. CDR3: CASLTDNYGYTF. The DNA of the CDR3 is TGTGCCAGCTTGACAGATAACTATGGCTACACCTTC.

This sequence joins TRBV7-3 and TRBJ2-2; D is possibly TRBD1 (5 bases). The CDR3 is 14 amino acids. The V gene's germline CDR1 is SGHTA and CDR2 FQGTGA. V lost 6 bases and J 4 bases, leaving 12 bases between the germline ends. The DNA for the CDR3 is TGTGCCAGCAGATCGGGTACAGGCACCGGGGAGCTGTTTTTT. It yields the protein CASRSGTGTGELFF. Combining the CDR3 with reference TRBV7-3 and TRBJ2-2 gives the whole variable domain GAGVSQTPSNKVTEKGKYVELRCDPISGHTALYWYRQSLGQGPEFLIYFQGTGAADDSGLPNDRFFAVRPEGSVSTLKIQRTERGDSAVYLCASRSGTGTGELFFGEGSRLTVL.

This clone occurred once. The CDR3 bases are TGCGCCAGCAGCCAAGGTGCAGCGTTACCCCCAGATACGCAGTATTTT. This sequence encodes CASSQGAALPPDTQYF. The chain carries TRBV4-3 and TRBJ2-3, with D hard to call. Germline values: CDR1 LGHNA, CDR2 YSLEER. With 1 base removed from V and 4 bases from J, the gap between germline ends came to 15 bases. The CDR3 loop spans 16 amino acids.

The gene calls are TRBV9 and TRBJ1-6; TRBD1 matches at 7 bases. CDR1 is SGDLS and CDR2 is YYNGEE in the germline V gene. The CDR3 is 14 residues long. With 4 bases clipped from V and 8 bases from J, the junction kept 6 bases outside the gene matches. CDR3 sequence (DNA): TGTGCCAGCAGCAGAGACAGGGCTTATTCACCCCTCCACTTT. Its protein product is CASSRDRAYSPLHF.

V and J are TRBV19 and TRBJ2-1; D gene ambiguous. This CDR3 spans 13 amino acids. In germline, CDR1 is LNHDA, CDR2 SQIVND (reference sequence). Trimming removed 6 bases at V and 3 bases at J, with 9 bases between. CDR3 DNA: TGTGCCAGTAGAATGGGCAACTACAATGAGCAGTTCTTC. Translation gives CASRMGNYNEQFF. Full variable domain (rest looked up from reference TRBV19 and TRBJ2-1): DGGITQSPKYLFRKEGQNVTLSCEQNLNHDAMYWYRQDPGQGLRLIYYSQIVNDFQKGDIAEGYSVSREKKESFPLTVTSAQKNPTAFYLCASRMGNYNEQFFGPGTRLTVL.

This rearrangement joins TRBV20-1 to TRBJ2-3; maybe TRBD2 (6 bases). V was pared by 3 bases and J by 11 bases, with 12 bases between. CDR1 is DFQATT, CDR2 SNEGSKA, per germline (reference sequence). The CDR3 sequence is 11 residues long. CDR3 loop: CSASQREMQYF. CDR3 coding DNA: TGCAGTGCTAGTCAACGGGAGATGCAGTATTTT.

The chain has TRBV6-2 or TRBV6-3 and TRBJ2-1, with a tentative D call TRBD1 (6 bases). V was cut by 5 bases and J by 1 base, with 15 bases left in between. The CDR3 has 16 residues. In germline, CDR1 is MNHEY, CDR2 SVGEGT. CDR3 region: CASSPHREASYNEQFF. The CDR3 DNA is TGTGCCAGCAGTCCCCACAGGGAAGCTTCCTACAATGAGCAGTTCTTC.

V gene TRBV5-1 combines with J gene TRBJ2-3, with 9 bases that match TRBD2. Germline trimming cut 6 bases from V and 0 bases from J; bases unmatched to any gene: 5. This CDR3 contains 15 residues. Germline values: CDR1 SGHRS, CDR2 YFSETQ. The CDR3 DNA sequence: TGCGCCAGCACATCTAGCGGGGCTAGCACAGATACGCAGTATTTT. It specifies CASTSSGASTDTQYF.

The gene calls are TRBV4-2 and TRBJ2-5, with 13 bases identical to TRBD2. The CDR3 runs to 16 residues. Germline V gives CDR1 LGHNA, CDR2 YNFKEQ. V shed 4 bases, J shed 4 bases, and the junction held 6 bases outside the gene matches. In DNA, the CDR3 is TGTGCCAGCAGCCGGGGGACTAGCGGGATGGGAGAGACCCAGTACTTC. Translating it yields CASSRGTSGMGETQYF.

The chain employs TRBV14 and TRBJ2-1, with TRBD2 as a possible D gene (6 bases). Trimming pared 1 base from V and 1 base from J, leaving 14 bases between. Germline V lookup: CDR1 SGHDN, CDR2 FVKESK. The CDR3 totals 17 residues. The CDR3: CASSQVRGKGSYNEQFF. The CDR3 coding sequence is TGTGCCAGCAGCCAAGTTCGGGGGAAGGGTTCCTACAATGAGCAGTTCTTC.

J is TRBJ2-3 and V is TRBV5-1; 11 bases line up with TRBD2. This CDR3 spans 17 amino acids. Germline V gives CDR1 SGHRS, CDR2 YFSETQ. Losses at the gene ends were 4 bases for V and 3 bases for J; bases not matched to a gene: 10. The CDR3, as DNA: TGCGCCAGCAGCATAGGTGCATTAGCGGGAGGGACAGATACGCAGTATTTT. Its translation: CASSIGALAGGTDTQYF. Full variable domain (outside the CDR3, taken from reference TRBV5-1 and TRBJ2-3): KAGVTQTPRYLIKTRGQQVTLSCSPISGHRSVSWYQQTPGQGLQFLFEYFSETQRNKGNFPGRFSGRQFSNSRSEMNVSTLELGDSALYLCASSIGALAGGTDTQYFGPGTRLTVL.

The chain carries TRBV2 and TRBJ1-4; D perhaps matches TRBD1 (5 bases). Germline lookup yields CDR1 SNHLY and CDR2 FYNNEI. V was trimmed by 8 bases and J by 10 bases, leaving 17 bases between them. The CDR3 contains 13 residues. The CDR3 loop reads CASRAGYHVKLFF. The CDR3 DNA follows: TGTGCCAGCCGCGCAGGGTATCACGTAAAACTGTTTTTT.

The V and J genes are TRBV20-1 and TRBJ2-1, with D uncertain. Germline V gene data show CDR1 as DFQATT and CDR2 as SNEGSKA (reference sequence). This CDR3 has 13 residues. V was clipped by 3 bases and J by 7 bases, with 13 bases between them. This chain's CDR3 is CSASQISVNEQFF. The DNA of the CDR3 is TGCAGTGCTAGTCAGATCTCAGTTAATGAGCAGTTCTTC.

The V gene is TRBV18, the J gene TRBJ2-2; the D gene is possibly TRBD2 (6 bases). Trimming cost V 1 base and J 4 bases, with 16 bases left between them. The CDR3 covers 17 residues. Germline CDR1 and CDR2: KGHSH and LQKENI. The CDR3 coding sequence is TGTGCCAGCTCACCACGGGGAGTCCAGGGAGGCACCGGGGAGCTGTTTTTT. Residues: CASSPRGVQGGTGELFF.

There are a few counts of this clone. This chain connects TRBV7-8 to TRBJ2-5; TRBD2 might be the D (6 bases). V dropped 5 bases and J dropped 2 bases, with 12 bases sitting between them. CDR3 length equals 14 residues. Per the germline V gene, CDR1 is SGHVS and CDR2 is FQNEAQ. The CDR3 DNA reads as TGTGCCAGCAGCCCGGGGGTGAATCAAGAGACCCAGTACTTC. This gives the protein CASSPGVNQETQYF.

The V gene is TRBV6-4, the J gene TRBJ2-1, with D maybe TRBD2 (7 bases). The CDR3 has 15 residues. V was shortened by 1 base and J by 6 bases, with 13 bases between the two germline ends. Germline lookup yields CDR1 MRHNA and CDR2 SNTAGT. This CDR3 reads CASSDLVGGGNEQFF. CDR3 coding DNA: TGTGCCAGCAGTGACTTAGTGGGAGGGGGCAATGAGCAGTTCTTC.

The chain couples TRBV4-1 to TRBJ2-1; 10 positions agree with TRBD2. V shed 1 base, J shed 9 bases, and the junction held 3 bases outside the gene matches. Germline V CDR1 and CDR2: MGHRA, YSYEKL. The CDR3 spans 14 residues. CDR3 coding DNA: TGCGCCAGCAGCCAAGTTTGGACTAGCGGTGAGCAGTTCTTC. Translating it yields CASSQVWTSGEQFF.

The chain uses TRBV5-1 and TRBJ2-7; the D gene is possibly TRBD2 (5 bases). The CDR3 is 14 amino acids. Germline V gene lookup returns CDR1 SGHRS and CDR2 YFSETQ. Trimming stripped 0 bases from V and 6 bases from J, with 13 bases between. CDR3 bases: TGCGCCAGCAGCTTGGTCGGACTCTTCGGCGAGCAGTACTTC. Translation gives CASSLVGLFGEQYF. The variable domain in full, completed from reference TRBV5-1 and TRBJ2-7, reads KAGVTQTPRYLIKTRGQQVTLSCSPISGHRSVSWYQQTPGQGLQFLFEYFSETQRNKGNFPGRFSGRQFSNSRSEMNVSTLELGDSALYLCASSLVGLFGEQYFGPGTRLTVT.